The entry below gives a single TCR beta chain sequence along with its context. This sample was taken from a study of shared clonotypes between healthy human individuals. Germline V gene data show CDR1 as MDHEN and CDR2 as SYDVKM. There are 15 residues in the CDR3. Trimming stripped 4 bases from V and 0 bases from J, with 11 bases between. Each PCR replicate from the sorted subsets contained about 200 ng DNA, which is 30,000 or so T cell genomes. The assay was immunoSEQ multiplex PCR, and TCRdb's table has in-frame clones only and misses some. Among fewer than 400,000 clones listed, approximately 74% were seen once.

The sequencing input was memory CD4+ T cells sorted from blood. Subset: CD45RA-negative fraction. This rearrangement joins TRBV28 to TRBJ2-3; D remains ambiguous. This clonotype originated in a man aged 30-40 years in good health. The CDR3 loop reads CASSSRRGSTDTQYF. CDR3 nucleotide sequence: TGTGCCAGCAGTTCGCGCCGTGGGAGCACAGATACGCAGTATTTT.